This TCR beta chain was captured in a study of metastatic and nonmetastatic thyroid tumors. About the research overall: A comparison of repertoires was made across blood and tumor or nodule tissue from malignant and benign thyroid patients. Whole-study results and caveats: Malignant thyroid tumors reportedly exceeded benign nodules significantly in TCR beta diversity, with the difference appearing in blood and tumor.

V lost 2 bases to trimming and J lost 6 bases, with 7 bases between them. The CDR3 totals 13 residues. Germline lookup yields CDR1 LNHDA and CDR2 SQIVND (reference sequence). All patients reached thyroid surgery having received no treatment beforehand. Study processing details: The authors used CDR3 differences across clinicopathological groups to build a distant-metastasis classifier for papillary thyroid cancer. TCRdb recomputed clones from the PCR reads via MiXCR. Clone size and V and J calls follow TCRdb, not the original study. Among approximately 37,000 clones listed, 15% were seen once. To note about this clone: Its target is unknown.

J is TRBJ2-2 and V is TRBV19, with a weak D call TRBD1 (6 bases). The sample was blood. The origin of this receptor is a male donor with papillary thyroid cancer or a benign thyroid nodule (not recorded which). Some clones in this sample may be carry-over from other donors' samples. The CDR3 DNA is TGTGCCAGTAGTATAAACAGGGCCGGGGAGCTGTTTTTT. Encoded protein: CASSINRAGELFF. Full variable domain (outside the CDR3, taken from reference TRBV19 and TRBJ2-2): DGGITQSPKYLFRKEGQNVTLSCEQNLNHDAMYWYRQDPGQGLRLIYYSQIVNDFQKGDIAEGYSVSREKKESFPLTVTSAQKNPTAFYLCASSINRAGELFFGEGSRLTVL.